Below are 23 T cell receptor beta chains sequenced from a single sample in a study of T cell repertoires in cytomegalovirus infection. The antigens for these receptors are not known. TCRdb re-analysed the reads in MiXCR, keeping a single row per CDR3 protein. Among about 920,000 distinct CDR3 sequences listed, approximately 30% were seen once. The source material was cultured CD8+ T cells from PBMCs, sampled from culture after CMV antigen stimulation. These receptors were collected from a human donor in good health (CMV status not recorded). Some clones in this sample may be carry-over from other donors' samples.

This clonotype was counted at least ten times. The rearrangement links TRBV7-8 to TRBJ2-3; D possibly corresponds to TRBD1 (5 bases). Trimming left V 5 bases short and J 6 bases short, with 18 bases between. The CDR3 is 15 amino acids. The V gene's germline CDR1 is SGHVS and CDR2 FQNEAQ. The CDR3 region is CASSPRVSSGDTQYF. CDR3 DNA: TGTGCCAGCAGCCCCCGTGTATCATCAGGGGATACGCAGTATTTT.

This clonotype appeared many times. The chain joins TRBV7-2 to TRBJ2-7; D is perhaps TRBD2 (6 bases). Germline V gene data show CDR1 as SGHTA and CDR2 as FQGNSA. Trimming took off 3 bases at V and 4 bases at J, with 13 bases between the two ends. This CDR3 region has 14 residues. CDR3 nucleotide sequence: TGTGCCAGCAGCTTTGCCCCAGGGACTTACGAGCAGTACGTC. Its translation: CASSFAPGTYEQYV.

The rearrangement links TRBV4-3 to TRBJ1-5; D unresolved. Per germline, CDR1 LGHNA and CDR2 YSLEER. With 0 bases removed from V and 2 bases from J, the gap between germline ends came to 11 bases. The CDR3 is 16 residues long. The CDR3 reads CASSQDPFGGNQPQHF. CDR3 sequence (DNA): TGCGCCAGCAGCCAAGATCCCTTCGGAGGCAATCAGCCCCAGCATTTT.

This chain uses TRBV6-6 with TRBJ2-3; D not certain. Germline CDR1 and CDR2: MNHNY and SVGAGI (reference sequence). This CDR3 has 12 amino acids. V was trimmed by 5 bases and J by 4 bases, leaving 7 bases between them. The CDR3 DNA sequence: TGTGCCAGCAGTACTTTGCCAGATACGCAGTATTTT. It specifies CASSTLPDTQYF.

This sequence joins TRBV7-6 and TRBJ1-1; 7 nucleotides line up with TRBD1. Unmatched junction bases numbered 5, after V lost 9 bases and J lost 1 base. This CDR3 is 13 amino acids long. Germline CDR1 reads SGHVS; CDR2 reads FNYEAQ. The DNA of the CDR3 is TGTGCCAGTCAGGGGGACGGGAACACTGAAGCTTTCTTT. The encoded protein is CASQGDGNTEAFF.

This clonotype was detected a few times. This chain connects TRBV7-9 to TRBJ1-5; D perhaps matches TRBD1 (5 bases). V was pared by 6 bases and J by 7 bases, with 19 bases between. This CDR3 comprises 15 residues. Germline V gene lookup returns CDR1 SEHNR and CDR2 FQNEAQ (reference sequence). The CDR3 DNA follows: TGTGCCAGCAGTCGCGAGCAGGGAGTCGGACAGCCCCAGCATTTT. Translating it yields CASSREQGVGQPQHF.

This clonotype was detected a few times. The CDR3 nucleotides are TGTGCCAGTAGTATACCTCATACCGGCTACACCTTC. Its protein is CASSIPHTGYTF. The chain links TRBV19 to TRBJ1-2; D is uncertain. The CDR3 is 12 residues long. V was trimmed by 2 bases and J by 8 bases, leaving 9 bases between them. Germline V gene lookup returns CDR1 LNHDA and CDR2 SQIVND (reference sequence).

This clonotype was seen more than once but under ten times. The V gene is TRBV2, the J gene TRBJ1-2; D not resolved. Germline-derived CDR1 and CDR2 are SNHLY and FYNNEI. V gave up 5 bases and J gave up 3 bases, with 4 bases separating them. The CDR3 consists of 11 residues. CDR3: CASSPHYGYTF. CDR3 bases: TGTGCCAGCAGTCCGCACTATGGCTACACCTTC.

The CDR3 is CASSEWWSTPAPYGYTF. CDR3 nucleotides: TGTGCCAGCAGTGAGTGGTGGAGCACCCCCGCGCCCTATGGCTACACCTTC. The rearrangement joins TRBV6-1 to TRBJ1-2; D unresolved. V was cut by 3 bases and J by 4 bases, with 21 bases left in between. The V gene's germline CDR1 is MNHNS and CDR2 SASEGT. The CDR3 is 17 amino acids.

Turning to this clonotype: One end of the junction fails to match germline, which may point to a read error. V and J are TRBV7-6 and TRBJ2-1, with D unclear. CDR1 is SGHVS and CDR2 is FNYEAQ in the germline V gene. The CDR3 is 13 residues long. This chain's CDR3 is CVSSLKGYNEQFF. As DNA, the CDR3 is TGTGTCAGCAGCTTAAAAGGGTACAATGAGCAGTTCTTC. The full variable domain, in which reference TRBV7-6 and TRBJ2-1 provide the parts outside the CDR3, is GAGVSQSPRYKVTKRGQDVALRCDPISGHVSLYWYRQALGQGPEFLTYFNYEAQQDKSGLPNDRFSAERPEGSISTLTIQRTEQRDSAMYRCVSSLKGYNEQFFGPGTRLTVL.

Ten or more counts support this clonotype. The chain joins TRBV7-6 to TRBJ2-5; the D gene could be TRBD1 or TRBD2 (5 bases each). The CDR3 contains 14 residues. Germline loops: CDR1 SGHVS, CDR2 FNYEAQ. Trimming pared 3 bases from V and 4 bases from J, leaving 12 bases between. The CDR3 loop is CASSFWDGGETQYF. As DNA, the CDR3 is TGTGCCAGCAGCTTTTGGGACGGTGGAGAGACCCAGTACTTC.

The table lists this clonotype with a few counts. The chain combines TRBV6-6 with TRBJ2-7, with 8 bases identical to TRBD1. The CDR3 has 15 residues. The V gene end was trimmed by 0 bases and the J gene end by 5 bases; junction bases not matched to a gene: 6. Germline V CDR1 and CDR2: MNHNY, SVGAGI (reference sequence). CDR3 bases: TGTGCCAGCAGTTACTCGAGACAGGGGAAGGACGAGCAGTACGTC. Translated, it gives CASSYSRQGKDEQYV.

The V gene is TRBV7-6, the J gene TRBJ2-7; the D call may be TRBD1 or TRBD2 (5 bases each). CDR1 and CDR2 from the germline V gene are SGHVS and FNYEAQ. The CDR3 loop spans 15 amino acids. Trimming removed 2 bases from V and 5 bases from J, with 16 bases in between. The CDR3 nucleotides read TGTGCCAGCAGCTTACCCGGGGCTAGTGATAACGAGCAGTACTTC. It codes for CASSLPGASDNEQYF.

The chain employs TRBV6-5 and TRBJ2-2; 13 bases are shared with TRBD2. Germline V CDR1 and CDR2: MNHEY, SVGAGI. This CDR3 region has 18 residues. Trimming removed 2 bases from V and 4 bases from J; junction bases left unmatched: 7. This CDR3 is CASSYKLAGGLLTGELFF. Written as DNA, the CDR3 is TGTGCCAGCAGTTACAAACTAGCGGGGGGGCTGCTCACCGGGGAGCTGTTTTTT.

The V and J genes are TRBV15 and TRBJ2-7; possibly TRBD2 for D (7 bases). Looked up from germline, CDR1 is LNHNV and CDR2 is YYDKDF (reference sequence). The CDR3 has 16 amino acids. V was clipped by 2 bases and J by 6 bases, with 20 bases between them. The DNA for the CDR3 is TGTGCCACCAGCAGAAGCAGATCGGGGGGCTTTCCCGAGCAGTACTTC. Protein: CATSRSRSGGFPEQYF.

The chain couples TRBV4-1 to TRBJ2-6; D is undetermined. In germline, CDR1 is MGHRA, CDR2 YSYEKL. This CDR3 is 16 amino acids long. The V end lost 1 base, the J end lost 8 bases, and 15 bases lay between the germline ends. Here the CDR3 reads CASSQVSPASTNVLTF. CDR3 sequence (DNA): TGCGCCAGCAGCCAAGTCAGCCCCGCAAGCACCAACGTCCTGACTTTC.

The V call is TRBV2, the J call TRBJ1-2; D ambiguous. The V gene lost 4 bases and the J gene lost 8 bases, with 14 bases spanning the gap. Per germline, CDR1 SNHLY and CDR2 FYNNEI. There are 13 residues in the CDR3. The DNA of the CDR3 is TGTGCCAGCAGTGGTTCGGCTCCATGGGGCTACACCTTC. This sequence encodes CASSGSAPWGYTF.

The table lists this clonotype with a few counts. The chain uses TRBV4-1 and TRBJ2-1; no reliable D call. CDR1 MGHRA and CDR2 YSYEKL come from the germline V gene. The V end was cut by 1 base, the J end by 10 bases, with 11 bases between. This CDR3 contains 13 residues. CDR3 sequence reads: CASSQVVRKEQFF. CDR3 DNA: TGCGCCAGCAGCCAAGTTGTAAGAAAAGAGCAGTTCTTC.

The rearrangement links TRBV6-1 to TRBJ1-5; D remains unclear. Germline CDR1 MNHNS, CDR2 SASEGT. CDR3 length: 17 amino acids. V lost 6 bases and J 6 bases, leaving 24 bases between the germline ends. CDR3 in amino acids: CASSPRDYPKGGQPQHF. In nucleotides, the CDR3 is TGTGCCAGCAGCCCCCGGGATTATCCTAAAGGAGGTCAGCCCCAGCATTTT.

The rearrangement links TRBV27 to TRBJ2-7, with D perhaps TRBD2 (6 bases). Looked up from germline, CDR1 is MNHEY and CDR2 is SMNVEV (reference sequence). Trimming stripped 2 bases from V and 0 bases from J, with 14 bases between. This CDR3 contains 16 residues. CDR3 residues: CASSLSLQTSSYEQYF. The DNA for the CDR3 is TGTGCCAGCAGTTTAAGCTTACAGACTAGCTCCTACGAGCAGTACTTC.

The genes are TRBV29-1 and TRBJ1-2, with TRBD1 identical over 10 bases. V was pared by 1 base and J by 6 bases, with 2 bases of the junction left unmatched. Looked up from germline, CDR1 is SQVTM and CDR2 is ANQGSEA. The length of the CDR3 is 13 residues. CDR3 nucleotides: TGCAGCGTTGAAGTGGACAGGGGGAATGGCTACACCTTC. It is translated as CSVEVDRGNGYTF.

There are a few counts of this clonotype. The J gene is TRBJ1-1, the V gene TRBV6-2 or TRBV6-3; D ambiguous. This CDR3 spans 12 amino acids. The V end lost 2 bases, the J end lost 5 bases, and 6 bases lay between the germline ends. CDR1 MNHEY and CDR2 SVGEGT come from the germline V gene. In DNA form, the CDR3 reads TGTGCCAGCAGTTACGTGGGGACTGAAGCTTTCTTT. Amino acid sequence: CASSYVGTEAFF.

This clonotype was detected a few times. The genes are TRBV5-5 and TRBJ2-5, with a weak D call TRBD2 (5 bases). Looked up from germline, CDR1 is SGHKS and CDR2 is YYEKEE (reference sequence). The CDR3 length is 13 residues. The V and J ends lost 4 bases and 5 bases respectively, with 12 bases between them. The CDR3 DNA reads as TGTGCCAGCAGCCCGCCGCCGGGGGAGACCCAGTACTTC. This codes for CASSPPPGETQYF.